The 27 T cell receptor beta chains given below trace back to one sample, sequenced in a study of PD-1 blockade in classical Hodgkin lymphoma. TCRdb keeps only in-frame clones here, not all; method: immunoSEQ multiplex PCR. Of roughly 20,000 clones in the sample, about 80% were seen once. Documented time point: cycle 4 day 1 (C4D1), after less than seven weeks of nivolumab. Every one of the patients relapsed after autologous stem cell transplantation (brentuximab vedotin exposure was variable). The starting material was peripheral blood mononuclear cells (PBMCs), obtained before the fourth cycle of nivolumab. Receptors were obtained from a human donor with classical Hodgkin lymphoma.

The chain couples TRBV28 to TRBJ2-3; 10 bases fit TRBD2. Germline CDR1 MDHEN, CDR2 SYDVKM. The CDR3 covers 14 residues. Trimming cost V 5 bases and J 4 bases; bases outside gene matches: 3. The CDR3 DNA reads as TGTGCCAGCAGTCTAGCGGGAGATGCAGATACGCAGTATTTT. Translated: CASSLAGDADTQYF.

Within the sample, this clone is medium-sized. The genes are TRBV19 and TRBJ1-2; D uncertain. The CDR3 sequence is 12 residues long. Germline V lookup: CDR1 LNHDA, CDR2 SQIVND (reference sequence). V was pared by 5 bases and J by 4 bases, with 8 bases between. The CDR3 bases are TGTGCCAGTAGTCAGTCTAGCTATGGCTACACCTTC. Amino acids: CASSQSSYGYTF. The full variable domain, completed using reference TRBV19 and TRBJ1-2, is DGGITQSPKYLFRKEGQNVTLSCEQNLNHDAMYWYRQDPGQGLRLIYYSQIVNDFQKGDIAEGYSVSREKKESFPLTVTSAQKNPTAFYLCASSQSSYGYTFGSGTRLTVV.

The CDR3 here is CASSRKTTGLRSNSGNTIYF. The DNA for the CDR3 is TGTGCCAGCAGCCGTAAAACGACAGGGCTCCGATCAAACTCTGGAAACACCATATATTTT. The chain has TRBV21-1 and TRBJ1-3; no DNA check was done on the table's D call, TRBD1. TRBV21-1 is described as a pseudogene. This CDR3 comprises 20 residues.

This chain links TRBV10-3 with TRBJ1-2; D unresolved. The CDR3 extends over 15 amino acids. Germline-derived CDR1 and CDR2 are ENHRY and SYGVKD. V lost 0 bases, J lost 4 bases, and 12 bases lay in between. CDR3 residues: CAISESTPETYGYTF. CDR3 nucleotide sequence: TGTGCCATCAGTGAGTCTACCCCAGAAACCTATGGCTACACCTTC.

The sample holds a few counts of this clone. Germline is not matched at one junction end, which may reflect a read error. Other DNA variants within this sample encode the same CDR3. V usage is TRBV23-1 and J usage is TRBJ2-7; the match to TRBD2 covers 8 bases. TRBV23-1 is an open reading frame whose function is uncertain. There are 16 residues in the CDR3. The CDR3 sequence: CASSLMASGLVYEQYF. CDR3 bases: TGTGCCAGCAGCTTGATGGCTAGCGGGCTCGTCTACGAGCAGTACTTC.

The chain joins TRBV5-6 to TRBJ2-1; 8 positions agree with TRBD2. CDR3 length: 15 residues. The V gene's germline CDR1 is SGHDT and CDR2 YYEEEE. Trimming removed 0 bases from V and 8 bases from J; junction bases left unmatched: 7. DNA of the CDR3: TGTGCCAGCAGCTTGGCCGGACTAGCCTCCGATGAGCAGTTCTTC. Protein: CASSLAGLASDEQFF.

DNA of the CDR3: TGTGCCAGCAGAAAGACTAGCGGGAGTGAGACCCAGTACTTC. It translates to CASRKTSGSETQYF. This sequence joins TRBV2 and TRBJ2-5; 12 bases line up with TRBD2. Trimming took 6 bases from V and 5 from J; bases not matched to a gene: 4. Germline V gene lookup returns CDR1 SNHLY and CDR2 FYNNEI. The CDR3 consists of 14 residues. Using reference TRBV2 and TRBJ2-5 for the parts outside the CDR3, the full variable domain is EPEVTQTPSHQVTQMGQEVILRCVPISNHLYFYWYRQILGQKVEFLVSFYNNEISEKSEIFDDQFSVERPDGSNFTLKIRSTKLEDSAMYFCASRKTSGSETQYFGPGTRLLVL.

The chain links TRBV2 to TRBJ1-1; possible D gene TRBD1, 5 bases. Trimming shortened V by 10 bases and J by 1 base, and 16 bases separated the two germline ends. Germline values: CDR1 SNHLY, CDR2 FYNNEI. This CDR3 region has 14 residues. CDR3 residues: CATGRQGTNTEAFF. The CDR3 nucleotides read TGTGCCACGGGGAGGCAGGGCACGAACACTGAAGCTTTCTTT.

This chain links TRBV5-5 with TRBJ2-1; D is undetermined. From germline, CDR1 is SGHKS and CDR2 YYEKEE (reference sequence). V was clipped by 4 bases and J by 8 bases, with 10 bases between them. The CDR3 extends over 12 amino acids. The CDR3 DNA is TGTGCCAGCAGCCTTCCCGGTTATGAGCAGTTCTTC. This sequence encodes CASSLPGYEQFF. Looking up the rest from reference TRBV5-5 and TRBJ2-1 gives the full variable domain: DAGVTQSPTHLIKTRGQQVTLRCSPISGHKSVSWYQQVLGQGPQFIFQYYEKEERGRGNFPDRFSARQFPNYSSELNVNALLLGDSALYLCASSLPGYEQFFGPGTRLTVL.

This chain uses TRBV28 with TRBJ1-2; 11 bases are a match to TRBD1. Looked up from germline, CDR1 is MDHEN and CDR2 is SYDVKM. The CDR3 has 15 residues. Trimming at V came to 2 bases and at J to 4 bases, leaving 3 bases not matched to a gene. CDR3 sequence (DNA): TGTGCCAGCAGTTTAGGGGGACAGGGGGGCTATGGCTACACCTTC. As protein: CASSLGGQGGYGYTF.

The chain has TRBV6-1 and TRBJ2-2, with D possibly being TRBD1 (5 bases). Germline CDR1 reads MNHNS; CDR2 reads SASEGT. The CDR3 runs 14 residues. Trimming cost V 3 bases and J 3 bases, with 8 bases left between them. CDR3 DNA sequence: TGTGCCAGCAGTGAGATCAGGGACACCGGGGAGCTGTTTTTT. Encoded protein: CASSEIRDTGELFF.

By its share, this clone is medium-sized. The V and J genes are TRBV11-2 and TRBJ2-1; 11 bases map to TRBD2. V gave up 1 base and J gave up 8 bases; unmatched junction bases: 4. The CDR3 spans 15 residues. Germline CDR1 SGHAT, CDR2 FQNNGV. The CDR3 here is CASSLVGSGRDEQFF. CDR3 nucleotide sequence: TGTGCCAGCAGCTTAGTTGGTAGCGGGAGGGATGAGCAGTTCTTC.

This chain connects TRBV4-2 to TRBJ2-5; 9 bases line up with TRBD1. The J call may be faulty, since TRBJ2-7 better matches the DNA end. Germline CDR1 reads LGHNA; CDR2 reads YNFKEQ. The CDR3 extends over 16 amino acids. DNA of the CDR3: TGTGCCAGCAGCCCCCGGGACAGGGATTCCCCCTACGAGCAGTACTTC. This translates into CASSPRDRDSPYEQYF.

The chain combines TRBV5-1 with TRBJ2-5; the D gene is possibly TRBD2 (6 bases). The better agreement between TRBJ2-7 and the DNA end casts doubt on the J call. The germline CDR1 and CDR2 sequences are SGHRS and YFSETQ. CDR3 length: 14 amino acids. This chain's CDR3 is CASSWGLNSYEQYF. The CDR3 region has the DNA TGCGCCAGCAGCTGGGGACTGAACTCCTACGAGCAGTACTTC.

V usage is TRBV5-4 and J usage is TRBJ2-2; D unresolved. Trimming removed 0 bases at V and 6 bases at J, with 9 bases between. Germline assignment: CDR1 SGHNT and CDR2 YYREEE (reference sequence). CDR3 length equals 14 residues. The CDR3 region has the DNA TGTGCCAGCAGCTTGGGTCTAACACCCGGGGAGCTGTTTTTT. It specifies CASSLGLTPGELFF. The full variable domain, completed using reference TRBV5-4 and TRBJ2-2, is ETGVTQSPTHLIKTRGQQVTLRCSSQSGHNTVSWYQQALGQGPQFIFQYYREEENGRGNFPPRFSGLQFPNYSSELNVNALELDDSALYLCASSLGLTPGELFFGEGSRLTVL.

The chain employs TRBV27 and TRBJ2-3; 13 bases map to TRBD2. Germline V gene data show CDR1 as MNHEY and CDR2 as SMNVEV (reference sequence). CDR3 length: 16 residues. Trimming cost V 4 bases and J 5 bases; bases outside gene matches: 6. The CDR3 loop reads CASSYRLAGGGDTQYF. The CDR3 coding sequence is TGTGCCAGCAGTTACCGACTAGCGGGGGGAGGAGATACGCAGTATTTT.

This rearrangement joins TRBV7-8 to TRBJ2-7; D might be TRBD1 or TRBD2, each matching 5 bases. The germline V gene encodes CDR1 SGHVS and CDR2 FQNEAQ. This CDR3 contains 13 residues. V lost 4 bases and J 7 bases, leaving 14 bases between the germline ends. CDR3 sequence (DNA): TGTGCCAGCAGCTGGGGACCGATAATGGAGCAGTACTTC. Translating it yields CASSWGPIMEQYF.

The chain is built from TRBV27 and TRBJ2-5, with D uncertain. The CDR3 covers 14 residues. In germline, CDR1 is MNHEY, CDR2 SMNVEV (reference sequence). Between the trimmed V and J ends, which lost 6 bases and 9 bases, there was a span of 20 bases. The CDR3 nucleotides are TGTGCCAGCAGCCTCGACGCCCGTAATGAGGCCCAGTACTTC. Protein sequence: CASSLDARNEAQYF.

Points on this clone: The same CDR3 can be traced to other DNA sequences in this sample. This chain joins TRBV18 and TRBJ2-1; D unresolved. The CDR3 loop spans 12 amino acids. V lost 1 base to trimming and J lost 6 bases, with 4 bases between them. Germline V gene lookup returns CDR1 KGHSH and CDR2 LQKENI. The CDR3 reads CASSPRVNEQFF. CDR3 bases: TGTGCCAGCTCACCACGTGTCAATGAGCAGTTCTTC.

This clone is deemed medium-sized (0.01 to 0.1%). The chain has TRBV19 and TRBJ2-1; D may be TRBD2 (6 bases). Trimming took 3 bases from V and 7 from J, leaving 7 bases between them. This CDR3 region has 12 residues. Germline-derived CDR1 and CDR2 are LNHDA and SQIVND (reference sequence). The CDR3 sequence: CASSIGGNEQFF. The CDR3 coding sequence is TGTGCCAGTAGTATTGGGGGGAATGAGCAGTTCTTC.

J is TRBJ2-5 and V is TRBV5-1; perhaps TRBD1 as D (5 bases). The CDR3 has 14 residues. V was pared by 1 base and J by 1 base, with 8 bases between. Germline lookup yields CDR1 SGHRS and CDR2 YFSETQ. This chain's CDR3 is CASSLTTVQETQYF. CDR3 DNA sequence: TGCGCCAGCAGCTTGACGACAGTCCAAGAGACCCAGTACTTC.

The chain is built from TRBV2 and TRBJ1-1; 11 nucleotides line up with TRBD1. This CDR3 region has 16 residues. The germline V gene has CDR1 SNHLY and CDR2 FYNNEI. The J segment lost 1 base and the V segment lost 5 bases, leaving 6 bases of the junction unmatched. In DNA, the CDR3 is TGTGCCAGCAGTTACACCGGGACAGGGGGGAACACTGAAGCTTTCTTT. Translating it yields CASSYTGTGGNTEAFF.

The chain carries TRBV5-7 and TRBJ1-1; the match to TRBD1 covers 12 bases. TRBV5-7 is an ORF; its function is uncertain. This CDR3 comprises 17 residues. Unmatched junction bases numbered 6, after V lost 3 bases and J lost 0 bases. CDR3 sequence (DNA): TGTGCCAGCAGCTCCCGGGACAGGGGGCGCGTGAACACTGAAGCTTTCTTT. Translation: CASSSRDRGRVNTEAFF.

The CDR3 DNA reads TGTGCCAGCAGTTACTCGAGCCGGGGGGCTTTCTTT. Translated: CASSYSSRGAFF. The J gene is TRBJ1-1, the V gene TRBV6-6; a weak D match, TRBD1 (5 bases). This CDR3 has 12 amino acids. Germline CDR1 reads MNHNY; CDR2 reads SVGAGI (reference sequence). The V end lost 0 bases, the J end lost 11 bases, and 10 bases lay between the germline ends.

In its sample, this clone was seen once. This chain uses TRBV4-1 with TRBJ2-7, with 10 bases matching TRBD2. The CDR3 contains 16 residues. V gave up 0 bases and J gave up 4 bases; unmatched junction bases: 6. Germline loops: CDR1 MGHRA, CDR2 YSYEKL. Here the CDR3 reads CASSQDGPSGSYEQYF. The CDR3 DNA sequence: TGCGCCAGCAGCCAAGACGGCCCTAGCGGGAGTTACGAGCAGTACTTC.

This clone is medium-sized (0.01 to 0.1%) in the sample. The genes are TRBV5-1 and TRBJ2-2, with TRBD1 matching over 10 bases. Germline V gene lookup returns CDR1 SGHRS and CDR2 YFSETQ. Germline trimming cut 3 bases from V and 1 base from J; bases unmatched to any gene: 6. The CDR3 covers 17 residues. CDR3 region: CASSSKRTGGNTGELFF. The CDR3 DNA reads TGCGCCAGCAGCTCAAAACGGACAGGGGGGAACACCGGGGAGCTGTTTTTT.

This rearrangement joins TRBV5-5 to TRBJ1-2, with D possibly TRBD1 on 6 matching bases. Trimming shortened V by 0 bases and J by 4 bases, and 13 bases separated the two germline ends. The CDR3 runs 15 residues. The germline CDR1 and CDR2 sequences are SGHKS and YYEKEE (reference sequence). The CDR3 region has the DNA TGTGCCAGCAGCTTGGGGTTTTCAGGGGCCTATGGCTACACCTTC. It yields the protein CASSLGFSGAYGYTF.